This T cell receptor (beta chain) was sequenced for a study of response to subunit inactivated influenza vaccine (dated by TCRdb to between 2017 and 2018). As for the study more broadly: To follow how T cells responded to a trivalent subunit inactivated influenza vaccine, the researchers relied on deep quantitative profiling of the T cell receptor repertoire. Overall study outcomes, separate from this receptor: According to the authors, only a limited number of new T cells may be recruited by each seasonal influenza vaccination.

V has 1 base trimmed and J has 2 bases trimmed; junction bases matching no gene number 4. The CDR3 measures 16 amino acids from cysteine to phenylalanine. The read is trimmed to its CDR3 DNA, 48 bases read in frame from base 1. The germline V gene provides CDR1 SGHVS and CDR2 FQNEAQ. The method was RT-PCR. The sample was run on an Illumina HiSeq 2500. The raw public reads went through TCRdb reprocessing: fastp at Q25, MiXCR clone calling, in-frame beta chains kept. Every entry covers one CDR3 protein and lists the most common genes and DNA from its rows. This sample has 550,000 to 800,000 distinct CDR3 sequences in its table, and around a sixth of those were observed once. Of the sample, around 10% falls within the top ten clones. This clonotype has a handful of counts. What this receptor recognizes is not known. Base qualities are missing; no much larger clone stands one base away.

The sequenced sample was PBMCs from blood, obtained approximately 13 days after vaccination. The receptor chain draws on TRBV7-8 and TRBJ1-5; 8 central bases correspond to TRBD1. This TCR came from a man aged 50-59 years who received an inactivated influenza vaccine. Donor details come from another sample of the same person, matched by shared clones. The CDR3 in this case is CASSLVPGQGNQPQHF. The nucleotide sequence reads as follows: TGTGCCAGCAGCTTAGTTCCGGGACAGGGCAATCAGCCCCAGCATTTT.